The clone carrying this T cell receptor beta chain was observed once. With 6 bases clipped from V and 3 bases from J, the junction kept 3 bases outside the gene matches. This CDR3 contains 13 residues. The sample originates from a study of blood T cell repertoires in COVID-19. Only in-frame clones appear in the TCRdb table, and some are missing; sequencing was by immunoSEQ multiplex PCR. The sample contains about 260,000 clones, approximately 88% of which appear only once. The gene calls are TRBV12-3 or TRBV12-4 and TRBJ1-2, with 8 bases matching TRBD1. The sequenced sample was PBMCs or T cells enriched from blood (not recorded which). The clonotype was recovered from a woman in her 40s who had been exposed to COVID-19. Here the CDR3 DNA reads TGTGCCAGCAGCTCACAGGGGGACTATGGCTACACCTTC. Amino acids: CASSSQGDYGYTF.